This T cell receptor (beta chain) was identified in a study of spatial heterogeneity in lung cancer. Study overall: Among detected sequences, beta-chain ones consistently exceeded alpha-chain ones in number. Study results and limitations: The appearance of ubiquitous expanded tumor TCRs in blood was greater at resection than follow-up.

Time point reported: blood at routine non-recurrence follow-up after resection. Sequencing covered unsorted whole RNA taken from tumor, nontumor lung or frozen PBMC. TCRdb re-called the 5' RACE reads through MiXCR, storing one row per CDR3 protein. This sample has 30,000 to 35,000 distinct CDR3 sequences; 8% to 13% occur once, and the top ten carry approximately 26%. With regard to this clonotype: What it recognizes is unknown. This sequence may be a read error, since a much larger clone differs from it by one base.

The germline gives CDR1 SGHTA, CDR2 FQGNSA. The CDR3 contains 12 residues. The sample here was PBMCs, taken at follow-up. This clonotype was sampled from a female donor with early-stage non-small cell lung cancer. The chain couples TRBV7-2 to TRBJ1-5; D gene uncertain. The CDR3 region has the DNA TGTGCCGGCAGCCCTTCCAATCAGCCCCAGCATTTT. Residues: CAGSPSNQPQHF. Complete variable domain (other parts from reference TRBV7-2 and TRBJ1-5): GAGVSQSPSNKVTEKGKDVELRCDPISGHTALYWYRQSLGQGLEFLIYFQGNSAPDKSGLPSDRFSAERTGGSVSTLTIQRTQQEDSAVYLCAGSPSNQPQHFGDGTRLSIL.